Each of the 13 T cell receptor beta chains below was sequenced from the same sample in a study of Graves' ophthalmopathy and Graves' hyperthyroidism. Investigators amplified TCR beta CDR3 regions from RNA transcripts. The workflow started with a first-round RT-PCR run with HTBI primers and then moved on to a second-round multiplex PCR. TCRdb reprocessed the multiplex PCR reads with MiXCR, giving one entry per CDR3 protein. Here the sample spans hundreds of thousands of distinct CDR3 sequences, approximately 40% being singletons. What was sequenced was peripheral blood. Receptors originate from an adult man with Graves' ophthalmopathy.

This clonotype occurred a few times. The chain has TRBV7-2 and TRBJ2-7, with 9 bases aligning to TRBD1. The junction had 7 bases not matched to a gene; V was cut back by 7 bases and J by 3 bases. CDR3 size: 14 residues. The germline V gene encodes CDR1 SGHTA and CDR2 FQGNSA. As DNA, the CDR3 is TGTGCCAGCACCCGGGACAGGGAAGACTACGAGCAGTACTTC. Amino acid sequence: CASTRDREDYEQYF.

The chain recombines TRBV7-9 with TRBJ2-2; D remains ambiguous. The germline V gene has CDR1 SEHNR and CDR2 FQNEAQ (reference sequence). The V gene lost 3 bases and the J gene lost 9 bases, with 8 bases spanning the gap. This CDR3 contains 12 residues. CDR3: CASSFESWELFF. The CDR3 nucleotides are TGTGCCAGCAGCTTTGAGTCCTGGGAGCTGTTTTTT.

The V call is TRBV5-6, the J call TRBJ2-2; 10 positions match TRBD2. Trimming cost V 0 bases and J 2 bases; bases outside gene matches: 4. The germline V gene encodes CDR1 SGHDT and CDR2 YYEEEE. The CDR3 sequence is 17 residues long. For the CDR3, the DNA is TGTGCCAGCAGCTTGGATGGGACTAGCGTTAACACCGGGGAGCTGTTTTTT. Translated, it gives CASSLDGTSVNTGELFF.

The chain employs TRBV12-3 or TRBV12-4 and TRBJ2-7; TRBD2 matches 11 bases. The CDR3 runs 15 residues. The junction had 8 bases not matched to a gene; V was cut back by 3 bases and J by 7 bases. CDR3 region: CASSLLAGGPWEQYF. The CDR3 nucleotides read TGTGCCAGCAGTTTGTTAGCGGGGGGGCCTTGGGAGCAGTACTTC.

The chain uses TRBV9 and TRBJ2-7; no clear D. Trimming took off 0 bases at V and 7 bases at J, with 17 bases between the two ends. This CDR3 has 15 amino acids. CDR1 and CDR2 (germline): SGDLS, YYNGEE. CDR3 protein: CASSVGGDPTWEQYF. The CDR3 nucleotides are TGTGCCAGCAGCGTAGGCGGCGACCCGACGTGGGAGCAGTACTTC.

This clonotype was detected only a few times. A much larger clone lies a single base off, so this may be a read error. The CDR3 ends on some other residue instead of the conserved phenylalanine or tryptophan, so this is likely a read error. This chain links TRBV7-2 with TRBJ1-6, with D possibly TRBD1 on 6 matching bases. Germline assignment: CDR1 SGHTA and CDR2 FQGNSA. The CDR3 has 13 residues. Trimming removed 2 bases at V and 10 bases at J, with 9 bases between. As DNA, the CDR3 is TGTGCCAGCAGCTTACAGGGGCAGTCACCCCTCCACCTT. This sequence encodes CASSLQGQSPLHL.

Worth noting for this clonotype: A junction end diverges from the germline sequence, so it may reflect a read error. Here the CDR3 reads CTSGGGTGELFF. In nucleotides, the CDR3 is TGTACCAGCGGAGGGGGCACCGGGGAGCTGTTTTTT. V gene TRBV25-1 combines with J gene TRBJ2-2; D might be TRBD1 or TRBD2, each matching 6 bases. Germline CDR1 and CDR2: MGHDK and SYGVNS. The CDR3 length is 12 residues.

A word on this clonotype: Compared with germline, one end of the junction differs, possibly owing to a read error. V is TRBV7-2 and J is TRBJ1-1; D call uncertain. This CDR3 region has 15 residues. Germline V gives CDR1 SGHTA, CDR2 FQGNSA. CDR3 loop: CASSHRADGDTEAFF. The CDR3 DNA is TGCGCCAGCAGCCACAGAGCAGACGGGGACACTGAAGCTTTCTTT.

The chain has TRBV15 and TRBJ2-5; D is uncertain. CDR1 LNHNV and CDR2 YYDKDF come from the germline V gene (reference sequence). Trimming cost V 0 bases and J 7 bases, with 9 bases left between them. The CDR3 sequence is 13 residues long. The CDR3 coding sequence is TGTGCCACCAGCAGAGAAACGGTGTGGACCCAGTACTTC. Residues: CATSRETVWTQYF. The full variable domain, its missing parts supplied by reference TRBV15 and TRBJ2-5, is DAMVIQNPRYQVTQFGKPVTLSCSQTLNHNVMYWYQQKSSQAPKLLFHYYDKDFNNEADTPDNFQSRRPNTSFCFLDIRSPGLGDTAMYLCATSRETVWTQYFGPGTRLLVL.

This clonotype was observed at least ten times. The rearrangement uses TRBV6-1 and TRBJ1-4; D not certain. Germline CDR1 and CDR2: MNHNS and SASEGT. The CDR3 is 11 residues long. V lost 1 base and J 12 bases, leaving 6 bases between the germline ends. DNA for the CDR3: TGTGCCAGCAGTGAAGTGGCCGAACTGTTTTTT. It specifies CASSEVAELFF.

This clonotype was counted at least ten times. The chain recombines TRBV19 with TRBJ1-2; D gene unclear. The germline gives CDR1 LNHDA, CDR2 SQIVND (reference sequence). The germline V and J ends were trimmed by 5 bases and 8 bases, with 12 bases remaining between them. The CDR3 sequence is 12 residues long. As DNA, the CDR3 is TGTGCCAGTAGTCCTAGCGTGGGCGGCTACACCTTC. This codes for CASSPSVGGYTF.

The V gene is TRBV7-9, the J gene TRBJ2-7; perhaps TRBD1 as D (6 bases). This CDR3 is 14 amino acids long. V gave up 5 bases and J gave up 3 bases, with 14 bases separating them. CDR1 and CDR2 from the germline V gene are SEHNR and FQNEAQ (reference sequence). CDR3 DNA sequence: TGTGCCAGCAGCCAAGAGGGGGACAACTACGAGCAGTACTTC. This encodes CASSQEGDNYEQYF.

J is TRBJ1-2 and V is TRBV20-1; tentative D call: TRBD1 (5 bases). V was trimmed by 0 bases and J by 1 base, leaving 15 bases between them. From germline, CDR1 is DFQATT and CDR2 SNEGSKA (reference sequence). The CDR3 is 16 amino acids. CDR3 DNA sequence: TGCAGTGCTAGAGATGAGGGGCCGATGTTTAACTATGGCTACACCTTC. This codes for CSARDEGPMFNYGYTF.